A single sample is the source of the 16 T cell receptor beta chains below, sequenced in a study of T cell clonotyping in hematopoietic cell transplantation. Produced via immunoSEQ multiplex PCR; TCRdb's table is partial and in-frame only. The data contain about 10,000 clones, roughly half of them singletons. The sample in question was peripheral blood mononuclear cells, obtained 100 days after allogeneic stem cell transplant. The receptors stem from a female patient aged 50-59 years who had an allogeneic stem cell transplant from an unrelated donor, so the T cells may come from the graft donor. Some clones in this sample may be carry-over from other donors' samples.

V usage is TRBV6-5 and J usage is TRBJ1-1; D remains unclear. V shed 4 bases and J shed 2 bases, with 11 bases lying between them. This CDR3 is 14 amino acids long. Germline-derived CDR1 and CDR2 are MNHEY and SVGAGI. The CDR3 sequence: CASSLTGKNTEAFF. Here the CDR3 DNA reads TGTGCCAGCAGTTTGACGGGGAAAAACACTGAAGCTTTCTTT.

The sample holds a few counts of this clone. This chain connects TRBV6-1 to TRBJ2-7; D is ambiguous. V shed 1 base and J shed 4 bases, with 14 bases lying between them. The germline CDR1 and CDR2 sequences are MNHNS and SASEGT. This CDR3 spans 15 amino acids. CDR3 region: CASSEDSLRRYEQYF. Written as DNA, the CDR3 is TGTGCCAGCAGTGAAGACAGCTTAAGAAGATACGAGCAGTACTTC.

V is TRBV10-1 and J is TRBJ2-7; 12 bases line up with TRBD2. Germline CDR1 and CDR2: WNHNN and SYGVQD (reference sequence). With 10 bases clipped from V and 3 bases from J, the junction kept 7 bases outside the gene matches. The CDR3 is 14 amino acids. This chain's CDR3 is CATSTSGRVYEQYF. CDR3 DNA sequence: TGCGCCACTTCGACTAGCGGGAGAGTCTACGAGCAGTACTTC.

This clone was counted between two and nine times. The V call is TRBV19, the J call TRBJ2-3, with no clear D. Germline V lookup: CDR1 LNHDA, CDR2 SQIVND (reference sequence). The CDR3 contains 16 residues. V was pared by 5 bases and J by 2 bases, with 17 bases between. For the CDR3, the DNA is TGTGCCAGTAGTCGCCCGGTCCAAAATTCCACAGATACGCAGTATTTT. Its translation: CASSRPVQNSTDTQYF.

V usage is TRBV7-6 and J usage is TRBJ2-7; D may correspond to TRBD1 or TRBD2 (5 bases each). The germline V gene encodes CDR1 SGHVS and CDR2 FNYEAQ. The ends were cut back, 5 bases at V and 10 bases at J, with 15 bases in the middle. The CDR3 consists of 12 residues. The CDR3 region is CASSQGRSPQYF. CDR3 coding DNA: TGTGCCAGCAGCCAGGGACGGTCCCCCCAGTACTTC. Filled out from reference TRBV7-6 and TRBJ2-7, the complete variable domain reads GAGVSQSPRYKVTKRGQDVALRCDPISGHVSLYWYRQALGQGPEFLTYFNYEAQQDKSGLPNDRFSAERPEGSISTLTIQRTEQRDSAMYRCASSQGRSPQYFGPGTRLTVT.

The CDR3 is CSGKGNTEAFF. CDR3 coding DNA: TGCAGTGGTAAGGGGAACACTGAAGCTTTCTTT. This chain joins TRBV20-1 and TRBJ1-1; D call uncertain. This CDR3 contains 11 residues. The germline V gene has CDR1 DFQATT and CDR2 SNEGSKA (reference sequence). Trimming shortened V by 7 bases and J by 1 base, and 7 bases separated the two germline ends.

This chain uses TRBV30 with TRBJ1-1; 7 bases map to TRBD1. V lost 0 bases and J lost 6; bases outside the gene matches: 7. This CDR3 comprises 14 residues. Germline V lookup: CDR1 GTSNPN, CDR2 SVGIG (reference sequence). The CDR3: CAWSVLTGEAEAFF. The CDR3 DNA follows: TGTGCCTGGAGTGTACTTACAGGGGAAGCTGAAGCTTTCTTT.

The rearrangement uses TRBV30 and TRBJ1-1; maybe TRBD1 (6 bases). The CDR3 consists of 15 residues. The germline V gene encodes CDR1 GTSNPN and CDR2 SVGIG (reference sequence). The V gene lost 0 bases and the J gene lost 2 bases, with 13 bases spanning the gap. The DNA of the CDR3 is TGTGCCTGGAGTGTACAGCAGGGGCCCAACACTGAAGCTTTCTTT. The encoded protein is CAWSVQQGPNTEAFF.

This clone was picked up a small number of times. The chain uses TRBV30 and TRBJ1-3; D remains unclear. The ends were cut back, 0 bases at V and 1 base at J, with 4 bases in the middle. Germline CDR1 is GTSNPN and CDR2 is SVGIG (reference sequence). The length of the CDR3 is 13 residues. The CDR3 spells CAWSVESGNTIYF. The CDR3 DNA reads as TGTGCCTGGAGTGTAGAATCTGGAAACACCATATATTTT.

This sequence joins TRBV25-1 and TRBJ1-4; 7 nucleotides align to TRBD1. CDR3 length: 15 residues. The germline CDR1 and CDR2 sequences are MGHDK and SYGVNS. Losses at the gene ends were 4 bases for V and 7 bases for J; bases not matched to a gene: 9. CDR3 in amino acids: CASSGETGRIEKLFF. The CDR3 DNA is TGTGCCAGCAGTGGAGAGACAGGGAGGATTGAAAAACTGTTTTTT.

The V call is TRBV25-1, the J call TRBJ1-4; D is undetermined. Germline CDR1 is MGHDK and CDR2 is SYGVNS. V shed 4 bases and J shed 4 bases, with 10 bases lying between them. The CDR3 is 14 residues long. CDR3 residues: CASSAGNFNEKLFF. CDR3 DNA sequence: TGTGCCAGCAGTGCGGGGAACTTTAATGAAAAACTGTTTTTT.

The chain couples TRBV30 to TRBJ1-2; D may be TRBD1 (5 bases). V lost 5 bases and J 8 bases, leaving 9 bases between the germline ends. This CDR3 is 10 amino acids long. Germline V gene data show CDR1 as GTSNPN and CDR2 as SVGIG (reference sequence). The CDR3 coding sequence is TGTGCCTGGGGAGGGGTCGGCTACACCTTC. Protein: CAWGGVGYTF. Full variable domain (rest looked up from reference TRBV30 and TRBJ1-2): SQTIHQWPATLVQPVGSPLSLECTVEGTSNPNLYWYRQAAGRGLQLLFYSVGIGQISSEVPQNLSASRPQDRQFILSSKKLLLSDSGFYLCAWGGVGYTFGSGTRLTVV.

Details on this clone: One end of the junction does not line up with germline, which may come from a read error. The rearrangement uses TRBV30 and TRBJ1-4, with no clear D. Germline loops: CDR1 GTSNPN, CDR2 SVGIG (reference sequence). The length of the CDR3 is 12 residues. The CDR3 bases are TGTGCCTGGAGTGGAGGATCTGAAAAACTGCTTTTT. Encoded protein: CAWSGGSEKLLF.

This clone was observed a handful of times. The J gene is TRBJ2-5, the V gene TRBV30; 9 bases are a match to TRBD2. This CDR3 spans 15 amino acids. Per the germline V gene, CDR1 is GTSNPN and CDR2 is SVGIG (reference sequence). The ends lost 2 bases at V and 2 bases at J; junction bases unmatched: 6. The CDR3 here is CAWSPRSGRQETQYF. The CDR3 DNA sequence: TGTGCCTGGAGTCCTCGTAGCGGGAGACAAGAGACCCAGTACTTC.

V and J are TRBV7-2 and TRBJ1-5; unclear D gene. The CDR3 has 12 residues. With 3 bases removed from V and 4 bases from J, the gap between germline ends came to 4 bases. Germline values: CDR1 SGHTA, CDR2 FQGNSA. In nucleotides, the CDR3 is TGTGCCAGCAGCTTGGGTAATCAGCCCCAGCATTTT. It encodes CASSLGNQPQHF.

CDR3: CAWSGGEGETQYF. The CDR3 region has the DNA TGTGCCTGGAGTGGAGGGGAGGGGGAGACCCAGTACTTC. The chain carries TRBV30 and TRBJ2-5; TRBD2 matches at 7 bases. From germline, CDR1 is GTSNPN and CDR2 SVGIG (reference sequence). V lost 1 base, J lost 5 bases, and 4 bases stayed unmatched. CDR3 length: 13 amino acids.